The clone carrying this T cell receptor beta chain was recorded a few times. Its antigen is undetermined. The sample originates from a study of T cell repertoires in cytomegalovirus infection. Study-wide context: The public TCR beta signatures pointed to both CMV infection and matching HLA type.

CDR3 length: 14 amino acids. Trimming at V came to 3 bases and at J to 4 bases, leaving 7 bases not matched to a gene. Germline CDR1 reads SGHRS; CDR2 reads YFSETQ. TCRdb redid the calling of the reads with MiXCR, one entry per CDR3 protein. The sample includes more than 650,000 distinct CDR3 sequences, less than 40% of them seen just once. Study-level points and caveats: Pooled public TCR beta family frequency picked out CMV carriers with the relevant HLA. CMV-specific HLA-C-restricted TCR beta clonotypes dominated the ex vivo response.

Sequencing was performed on PBMCs. This chain connects TRBV5-1 to TRBJ2-7; 7 nucleotides line up with TRBD2. This receptor was obtained from a human donor in good health (CMV status not recorded). Some clones in this sample may be carry-over from other donors' samples. The CDR3 protein is CASSSSAGLYEQYF. DNA for the CDR3: TGCGCCAGCAGCTCCTCAGCGGGGCTTTACGAGCAGTACTTC. The whole variable domain, remainder taken from reference TRBV5-1 and TRBJ2-7, is KAGVTQTPRYLIKTRGQQVTLSCSPISGHRSVSWYQQTPGQGLQFLFEYFSETQRNKGNFPGRFSGRQFSNSRSEMNVSTLELGDSALYLCASSSSAGLYEQYFGPGTRLTVT.